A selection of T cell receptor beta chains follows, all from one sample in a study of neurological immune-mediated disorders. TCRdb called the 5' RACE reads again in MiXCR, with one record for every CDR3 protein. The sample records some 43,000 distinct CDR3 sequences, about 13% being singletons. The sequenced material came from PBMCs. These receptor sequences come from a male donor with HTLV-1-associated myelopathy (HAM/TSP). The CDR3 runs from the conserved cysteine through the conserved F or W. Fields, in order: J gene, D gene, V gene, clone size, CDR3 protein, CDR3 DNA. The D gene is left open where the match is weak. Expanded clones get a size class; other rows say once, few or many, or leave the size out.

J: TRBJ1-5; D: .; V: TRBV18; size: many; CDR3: CASSPEGAEPQHF; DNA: TGTGCCAGCTCACCGGAGGGTGCGGAGCCCCAGCATTTT
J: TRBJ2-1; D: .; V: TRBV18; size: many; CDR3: CASSPRDGYNEQFF; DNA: TGTGCCAGCTCACCACGGGACGGGTACAATGAGCAGTTCTTC
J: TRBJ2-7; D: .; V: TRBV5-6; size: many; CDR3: CASSLGVAASSYEQYF; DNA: TGTGCCAGCAGCTTGGGGGTAGCGGCTAGCTCCTACGAGCAGTACTTC
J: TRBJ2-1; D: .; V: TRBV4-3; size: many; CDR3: CASSQGTVGEQFF; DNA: TGCGCCAGCAGCCAAGGCACAGTTGGTGAGCAGTTCTTC
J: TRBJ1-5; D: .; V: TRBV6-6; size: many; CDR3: CASSRPPGHPSGQPQHF; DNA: TGTGCCAGCAGCAGACCCCCGGGACACCCATCGGGTCAGCCCCAGCATTTT
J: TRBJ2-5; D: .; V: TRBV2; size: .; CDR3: CASSEETQYF; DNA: TGTGCCAGCAGTGAAGAGACCCAGTACTTC
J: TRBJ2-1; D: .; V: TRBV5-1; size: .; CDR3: CASSQQGLEQFF; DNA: TGCGCCAGCAGTCAACAGGGTCTTGAGCAGTTCTTC
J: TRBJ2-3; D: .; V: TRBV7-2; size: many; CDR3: CASSLASDTQYF; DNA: TGTGCCAGCAGCTTAGCTTCAGATACGCAGTATTTT
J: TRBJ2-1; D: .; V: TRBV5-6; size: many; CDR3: CASSSDGRTDNNEQFF; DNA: TGTGCCAGCAGCTCGGATGGCCGCACCGACAACAATGAGCAGTTCTTC
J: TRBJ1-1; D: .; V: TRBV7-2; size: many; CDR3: CASSLRGATEAFF; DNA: TGTGCCAGCAGCTTACGGGGCGCCACTGAAGCTTTCTTT
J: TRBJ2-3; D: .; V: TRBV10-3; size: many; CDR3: CAISEGTDTQYF; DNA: TGTGCCATCAGTGAGGGGACAGATACGCAGTATTTT
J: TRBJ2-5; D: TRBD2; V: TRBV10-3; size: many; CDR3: CAISLAGGYETQYF; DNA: TGTGCCATCAGCCTAGCGGGGGGCTACGAGACCCAGTACTTC
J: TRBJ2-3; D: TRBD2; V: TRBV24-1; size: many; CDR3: CATSGSGGDTQYF; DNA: TGTGCCACCAGTGGTAGCGGGGGAGATACGCAGTATTTT
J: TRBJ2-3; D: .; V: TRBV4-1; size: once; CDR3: CVSSQKGRSTDTQYF; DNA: TGCGTCAGCAGCCAGAAAGGGCGGAGCACAGATACGCAGTATTTT
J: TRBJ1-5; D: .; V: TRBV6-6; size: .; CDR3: CASTEESSNQPQHF; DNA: TGTGCCAGCACCGAAGAGTCTAGCAATCAGCCCCAGCATTTT
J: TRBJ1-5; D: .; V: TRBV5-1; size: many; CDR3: CASSAGWNQPQHF; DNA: TGCGCCAGCTCGGCAGGGTGGAATCAGCCCCAGCATTTT
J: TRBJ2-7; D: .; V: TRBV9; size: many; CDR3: CASSPNQQGRYEQYF; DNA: TGTGCCAGCAGCCCCAACCAACAGGGAAGGTACGAGCAGTACTTC
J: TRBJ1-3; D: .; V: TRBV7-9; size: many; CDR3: CASSLTVTISGNTIYF; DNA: TGTGCCAGCAGTTTGACAGTTACCATCTCTGGAAACACCATATATTTT
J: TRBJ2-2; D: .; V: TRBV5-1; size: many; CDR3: CASSLPQTAPGELFF; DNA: TGCGCCAGCAGCTTGCCCCAAACGGCTCCCGGGGAGCTGTTTTTT
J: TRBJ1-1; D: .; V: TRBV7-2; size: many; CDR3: CASSSRSPNTEAFF; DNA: TGTGCCAGCAGCTCCAGGTCTCCGAACACTGAAGCTTTCTTT
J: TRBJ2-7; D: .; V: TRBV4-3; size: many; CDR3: CASSQGGSYEQYF; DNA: TGCGCCAGCAGCCAAGGGGGCTCCTACGAGCAGTACTTC
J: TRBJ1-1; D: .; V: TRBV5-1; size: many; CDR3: CASSLAETANTEAFF; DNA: TGCGCCAGCAGCTTGGCTGAGACGGCGAACACTGAAGCTTTCTTT
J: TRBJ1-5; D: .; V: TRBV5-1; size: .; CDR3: CASSVGNSPNQPQHF; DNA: TGCGCCAGCAGCGTGGGGAACAGCCCCAATCAGCCCCAGCATTTT
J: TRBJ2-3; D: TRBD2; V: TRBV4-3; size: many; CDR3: CASSQEVPGLAGGGTDTQYF; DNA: TGCGCCAGCAGCCAAGAGGTCCCGGGACTAGCGGGGGGTGGAACAGATACGCAGTATTTT
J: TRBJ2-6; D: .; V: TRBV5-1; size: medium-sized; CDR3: CASSPRNSGANVLTF; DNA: TGCGCCAGCAGCCCGAGGAACTCTGGGGCCAACGTCCTGACTTTC
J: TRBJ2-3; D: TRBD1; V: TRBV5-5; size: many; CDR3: CASSIRGRDRNTQYF; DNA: TGTGCCAGCAGCATCCGAGGCCGGGACAGAAATACGCAGTATTTT
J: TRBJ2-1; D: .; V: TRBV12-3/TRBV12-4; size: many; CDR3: CASSLRVNEQFF; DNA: TGTGCCAGCAGTCTCAGGGTAAATGAGCAGTTCTTC
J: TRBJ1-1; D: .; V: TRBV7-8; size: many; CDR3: CASSPGRGGLGTEAFF; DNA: TGTGCCAGCAGCCCAGGGCGCGGGGGGCTGGGGACTGAAGCTTTCTTT
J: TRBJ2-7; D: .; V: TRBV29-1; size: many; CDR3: CSGQAAYEQYF; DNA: TGCAGCGGACAGGCAGCCTACGAGCAGTACTTC
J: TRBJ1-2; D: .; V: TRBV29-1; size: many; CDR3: CSVRQDYGYTF; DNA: TGCAGCGTTCGACAGGACTATGGCTACACCTTC
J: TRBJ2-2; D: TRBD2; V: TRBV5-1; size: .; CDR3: CASSTGTSATGELFF; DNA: TGCGCCAGCAGCACCGGGACTAGCGCCACCGGGGAGCTGTTTTTT
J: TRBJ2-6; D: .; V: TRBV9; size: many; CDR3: CASSRANVLTF; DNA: TGTGCCAGCAGTCGGGCCAACGTCCTGACTTTC
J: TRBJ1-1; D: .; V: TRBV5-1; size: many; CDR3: CASSLYGRENTEAFF; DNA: TGCGCCAGCAGCTTATACGGACGGGAGAACACTGAAGCTTTCTTT
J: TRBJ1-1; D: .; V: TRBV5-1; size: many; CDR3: CASSSTSDLNTEAFF; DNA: TGCGCCAGCAGCTCCACTTCCGACTTGAACACTGAAGCTTTCTTT
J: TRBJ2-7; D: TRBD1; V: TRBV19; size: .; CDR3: CASSGRQGGLPTEQYF; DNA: TGTGCCAGTAGTGGACGACAGGGGGGTTTACCTACGGAGCAGTACTTC
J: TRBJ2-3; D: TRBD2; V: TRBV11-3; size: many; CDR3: CASSFGSGGAAADTQYF; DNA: TGTGCCAGCAGCTTTGGTAGCGGGGGGGCCGCCGCAGATACGCAGTATTTT
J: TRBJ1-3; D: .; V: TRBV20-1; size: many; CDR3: CSARPDISGNTIYF; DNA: TGCAGTGCTAGGCCGGACATATCCGGAAACACCATATATTTT
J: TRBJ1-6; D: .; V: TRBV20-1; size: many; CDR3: CSARLWAAGNSPLHF; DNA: TGCAGTGCTAGATTGTGGGCGGCGGGTAATTCACCCCTCCACTTT
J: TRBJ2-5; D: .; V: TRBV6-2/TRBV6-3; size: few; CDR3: CASSPAPSGTQYF; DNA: TGTGCCAGCAGTCCCGCCCCTTCGGGAACCCAGTACTTC
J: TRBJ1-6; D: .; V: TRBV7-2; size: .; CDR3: CASSLGLNSPLHF; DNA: TGTGCCAGCAGCTTAGGGTTGAATTCACCCCTCCACTTT
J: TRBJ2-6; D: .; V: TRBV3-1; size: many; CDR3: CASSQSGSTGANVLTF; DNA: TGTGCCAGCAGCCAATCAGGGTCTACTGGGGCCAACGTCCTGACTTTC
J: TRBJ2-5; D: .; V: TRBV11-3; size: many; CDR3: CASSSDGALETQYF; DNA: TGTGCCAGCAGCTCGGATGGGGCGTTGGAGACCCAGTACTTC
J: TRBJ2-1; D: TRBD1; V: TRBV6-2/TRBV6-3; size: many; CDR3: CASSYSTGTGGNEQFF; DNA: TGTGCCAGCAGTTACTCGACCGGGACAGGGGGCAATGAGCAGTTCTTC
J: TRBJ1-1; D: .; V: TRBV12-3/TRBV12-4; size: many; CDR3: CASSLAGNTEAFF; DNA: TGTGCCAGCAGTTTAGCGGGGAACACTGAAGCTTTCTTT
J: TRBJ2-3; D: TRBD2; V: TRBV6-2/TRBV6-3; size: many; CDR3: CASSGTSGGADTQYF; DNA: TGTGCCAGCAGCGGGACTAGCGGGGGGGCAGATACGCAGTATTTT
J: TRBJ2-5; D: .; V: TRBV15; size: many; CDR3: CATSSGRTQYQETQYF; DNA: TGTGCCACCAGCAGTGGCAGGACACAGTACCAAGAGACCCAGTACTTC
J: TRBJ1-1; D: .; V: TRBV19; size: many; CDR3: CASSIDVEMNTEAFF; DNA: TGTGCCAGTAGTATAGATGTTGAGATGAACACTGAAGCTTTCTTT
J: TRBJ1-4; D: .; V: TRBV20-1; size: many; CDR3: CSAPPSGRLNEKLFF; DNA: TGCAGTGCCCCCCCCTCCGGCAGGTTAAATGAAAAACTGTTTTTT
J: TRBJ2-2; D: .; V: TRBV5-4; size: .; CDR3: CASSMRALGGELFF; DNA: TGTGCCAGCAGCATGCGTGCACTCGGCGGGGAGCTGTTTTTT
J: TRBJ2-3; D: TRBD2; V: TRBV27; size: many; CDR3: CASSLRGWRGDGTDTQYF; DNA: TGTGCCAGCAGTTTAAGGGGATGGCGGGGGGACGGAACAGATACGCAGTATTTT
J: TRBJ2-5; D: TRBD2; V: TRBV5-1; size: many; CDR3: CASSLDPNYPTSGASGTQYF; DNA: TGCGCCAGCAGCTTGGATCCGAACTATCCGACTAGCGGGGCGTCAGGGACCCAGTACTTC
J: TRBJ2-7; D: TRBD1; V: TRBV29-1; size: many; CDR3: CSVDYRGKSGSYEQYF; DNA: TGCAGCGTTGACTACAGGGGGAAGTCTGGCTCCTACGAGCAGTACTTC
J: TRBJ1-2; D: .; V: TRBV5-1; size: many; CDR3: CASSLDWGPAGYTF; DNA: TGCGCCAGCAGCTTGGATTGGGGGCCAGCGGGCTACACCTTC
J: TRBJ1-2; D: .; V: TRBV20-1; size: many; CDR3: CSCEYGDGYTF; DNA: TGCAGCTGCGAGTATGGAGATGGCTACACCTTC
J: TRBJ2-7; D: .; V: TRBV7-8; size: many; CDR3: CASSLERGATSYEQYF; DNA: TGTGCCAGCAGCTTAGAACGGGGGGCCACCTCCTACGAGCAGTACTTC
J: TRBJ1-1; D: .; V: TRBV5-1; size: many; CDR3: CASSLANTEAFF; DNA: TGCGCCAGCAGCTTGGCAAACACTGAAGCTTTCTTT
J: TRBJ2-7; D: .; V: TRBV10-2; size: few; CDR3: CASSLRDIYEQYF; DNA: TGCGCCAGCAGTCTCCGGGACATCTACGAGCAGTACTTC
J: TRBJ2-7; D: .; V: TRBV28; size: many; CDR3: CASSSASFRRYEQYF; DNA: TGTGCCAGCAGTTCCGCCTCATTTCGTCGGTACGAGCAGTACTTC